This T cell receptor beta chain was recovered during a study of blood T cells in healthy people across ages. General study findings and limits: From one million sequenced T cells, diversity estimates were lower bounds.

Primers used in a second PCR of roughly 6 to 11 cycles were a sample-barcoded 5' primer and a J-beta primer mix. TCRdb passed the 5' RACE reads through MiXCR, listing each CDR3 protein once. The data contain under 800,000 distinct CDR3 sequences, roughly 47% of them singletons. With V trimmed by 8 bases and J by 0 bases, 6 bases remained unmatched. This CDR3 contains 15 residues. Germline CDR1 reads SNHLY; CDR2 reads FYNNEI. A word on this clonotype: The antigen is unknown.

Sequencing used blood. This receptor was taken from a woman aged 60-75 years in good health. This chain joins TRBV2 and TRBJ2-1, with TRBD2 matching over 8 bases. CDR3 sequence (DNA): TGTGCCAGCGGAAGCGGGGGTTTCTCCTACAATGAGCAGTTCTTC. Its translation: CASGSGGFSYNEQFF.